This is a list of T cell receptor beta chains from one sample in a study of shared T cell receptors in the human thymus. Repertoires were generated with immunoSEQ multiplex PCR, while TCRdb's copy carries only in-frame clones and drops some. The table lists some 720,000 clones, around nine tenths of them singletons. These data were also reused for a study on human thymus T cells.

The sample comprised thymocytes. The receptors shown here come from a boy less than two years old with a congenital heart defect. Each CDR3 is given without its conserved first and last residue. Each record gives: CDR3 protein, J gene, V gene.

CDR3 protein: ASRPERGTEAF; J gene: TRBJ1-1; V gene: TRBV5-4
CDR3 protein: ASSPSEWAYEQY; J gene: TRBJ2-7; V gene: TRBV18
CDR3 protein: ASSFYRGGRVTNEQF; J gene: TRBJ2-1; V gene: TRBV7-9
CDR3 protein: ATSRDRDGSGVNPYEQY; J gene: TRBJ2-7; V gene: TRBV15
CDR3 protein: ASSEPRTGPHSNQPQH; J gene: TRBJ1-5; V gene: TRBV4-1
CDR3 protein: ASSPLTGGYNEQF; J gene: TRBJ2-1; V gene: TRBV25-1
CDR3 protein: ASGSNTGPSTDTQY; J gene: TRBJ2-3; V gene: TRBV14
CDR3 protein: ASSPPTGTANYGYT; J gene: TRBJ1-2; V gene: TRBV16
CDR3 protein: ASSRLVASGSGGTDTQY; J gene: TRBJ2-3; V gene: TRBV5-5
CDR3 protein: ASWGDGGTEAF; J gene: TRBJ1-1; V gene: TRBV6-1
CDR3 protein: ASSEALHIRLCGSPGEQY; J gene: TRBJ2-7; V gene: TRBV2
CDR3 protein: AIRTSGSHEQF; J gene: TRBJ2-1; V gene: TRBV10-3
CDR3 protein: ASSQEGAVAGGGEQF; J gene: TRBJ2-1; V gene: TRBV4-2
CDR3 protein: ASSPPSRGEQF; J gene: TRBJ2-1; V gene: TRBV4-3
CDR3 protein: ASSIGGIPSYEQY; J gene: TRBJ2-7; V gene: TRBV19
CDR3 protein: ASRETSGGLNEQF; J gene: TRBJ2-1; V gene: TRBV2
CDR3 protein: ASTSNRLAGAYEQY; J gene: TRBJ2-7; V gene: TRBV28
CDR3 protein: AISESGWDRQRNTQY; J gene: TRBJ2-3; V gene: TRBV10-3
CDR3 protein: ASSNHDRRLTEAF; J gene: TRBJ1-1; V gene: TRBV28
CDR3 protein: ASSTLGASYEQY; J gene: TRBJ2-7; V gene: TRBV18
CDR3 protein: ASSLKREETDTQY; J gene: TRBJ2-3; V gene: TRBV11-2
CDR3 protein: AWSGPTPGQGELEQY; J gene: TRBJ2-7; V gene: TRBV30
CDR3 protein: ASSWGGRQETQY; J gene: TRBJ2-5; V gene: TRBV7-7
CDR3 protein: ASSGPSGKIAKNIQY; J gene: TRBJ2-4; V gene: TRBV2
CDR3 protein: ASSVAAGGELF; J gene: TRBJ2-2; V gene: TRBV2
CDR3 protein: ASSLGPGLAGGGTQY; J gene: TRBJ2-5; V gene: TRBV7-2
CDR3 protein: ASRFRGKHEQY; J gene: TRBJ2-7; V gene: TRBV2
CDR3 protein: ASSPSGAWRDGYT; J gene: TRBJ1-2; V gene: TRBV7-2
CDR3 protein: SARSGNEQF; J gene: TRBJ2-1; V gene: TRBV20-1
CDR3 protein: ASSSQGAEVTDTQY; J gene: TRBJ2-3; V gene: TRBV7-9
CDR3 protein: ASSPEGRATQY; J gene: TRBJ2-3; V gene: TRBV10-1
CDR3 protein: ASSFRVSTDTQY; J gene: TRBJ2-3; V gene: TRBV5-1
CDR3 protein: ASSLGQGHSYEQY; J gene: TRBJ2-7; V gene: TRBV7-2
CDR3 protein: ASSGLAGAEQY; J gene: TRBJ2-7; V gene: TRBV4-1
CDR3 protein: ASSNSPGSLGHEQY; J gene: TRBJ2-7; V gene: TRBV18